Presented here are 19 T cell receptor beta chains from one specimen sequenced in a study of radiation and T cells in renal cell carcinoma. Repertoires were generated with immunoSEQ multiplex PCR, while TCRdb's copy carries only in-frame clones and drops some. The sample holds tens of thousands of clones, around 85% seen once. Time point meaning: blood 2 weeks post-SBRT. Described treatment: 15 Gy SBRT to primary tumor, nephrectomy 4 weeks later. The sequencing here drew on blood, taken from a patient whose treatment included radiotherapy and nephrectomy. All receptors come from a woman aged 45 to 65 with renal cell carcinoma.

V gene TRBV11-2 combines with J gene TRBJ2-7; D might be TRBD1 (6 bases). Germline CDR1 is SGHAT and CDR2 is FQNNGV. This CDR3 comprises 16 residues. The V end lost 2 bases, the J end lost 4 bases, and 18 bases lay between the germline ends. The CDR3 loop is CASSLWAGELNYEQYF. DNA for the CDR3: TGTGCCAGCAGCTTATGGGCAGGGGAGTTAAATTACGAGCAGTACTTC.

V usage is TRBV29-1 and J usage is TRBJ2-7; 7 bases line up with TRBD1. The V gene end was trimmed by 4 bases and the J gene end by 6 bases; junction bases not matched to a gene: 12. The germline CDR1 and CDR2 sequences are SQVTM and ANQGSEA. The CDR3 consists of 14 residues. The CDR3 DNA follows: TGCAGCGTTGCCTCCACCGGGACAGTTTTCGAGCAGTACTTC. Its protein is CSVASTGTVFEQYF.

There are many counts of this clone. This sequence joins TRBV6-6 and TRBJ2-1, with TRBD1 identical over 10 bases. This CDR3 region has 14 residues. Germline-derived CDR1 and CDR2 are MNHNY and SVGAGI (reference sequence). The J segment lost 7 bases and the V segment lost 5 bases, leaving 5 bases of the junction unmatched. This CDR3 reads CASSRQGAWNEQFF. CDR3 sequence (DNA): TGTGCCAGCAGTAGACAGGGGGCTTGGAATGAGCAGTTCTTC.

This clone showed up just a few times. The CDR3, as DNA: TGTGCCAGCAAAGATCCCTCAGGGGGAGGAAACACCATATATTTT. Translation: CASKDPSGGGNTIYF. V gene TRBV6-1 combines with J gene TRBJ1-3, with TRBD1 matching 7 bases. This CDR3 is 15 amino acids long. Losses at the gene ends were 7 bases for V and 4 bases for J; bases not matched to a gene: 10. The V gene's germline CDR1 is MNHNS and CDR2 SASEGT.

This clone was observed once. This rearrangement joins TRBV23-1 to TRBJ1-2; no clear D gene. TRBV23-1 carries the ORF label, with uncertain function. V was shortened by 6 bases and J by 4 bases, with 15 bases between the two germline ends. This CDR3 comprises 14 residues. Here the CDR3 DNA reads TGCGCCAGCAGACTGGACCCGGACGGCTATGGCTACACCTTC. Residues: CASRLDPDGYGYTF.

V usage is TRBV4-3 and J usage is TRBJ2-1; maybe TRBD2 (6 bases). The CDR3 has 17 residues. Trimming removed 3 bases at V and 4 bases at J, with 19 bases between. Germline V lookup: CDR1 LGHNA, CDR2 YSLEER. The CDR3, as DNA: TGCGCCAGCAGCCAGCGGATGGGTTTGGGGGGTTACAATGAGCAGTTCTTC. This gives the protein CASSQRMGLGGYNEQFF.

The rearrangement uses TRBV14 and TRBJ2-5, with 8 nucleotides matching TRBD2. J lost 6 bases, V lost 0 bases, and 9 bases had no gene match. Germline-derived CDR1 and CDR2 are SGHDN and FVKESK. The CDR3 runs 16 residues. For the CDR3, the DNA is TGTGCCAGCAGCCAAGATGGGATAGCGGGGTCGAAGACCCAGTACTTC. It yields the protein CASSQDGIAGSKTQYF.

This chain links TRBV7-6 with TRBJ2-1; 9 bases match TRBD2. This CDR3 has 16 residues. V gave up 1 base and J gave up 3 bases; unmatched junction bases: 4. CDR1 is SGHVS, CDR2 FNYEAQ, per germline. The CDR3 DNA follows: TGTGCCAGCAGCTTAGATGGGACTAGCAGCTACAATGAGCAGTTCTTC. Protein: CASSLDGTSSYNEQFF.

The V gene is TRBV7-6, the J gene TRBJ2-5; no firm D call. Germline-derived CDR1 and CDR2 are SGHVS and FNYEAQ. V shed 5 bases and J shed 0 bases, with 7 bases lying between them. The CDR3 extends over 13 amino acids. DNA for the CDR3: TGTGCCAGCAGCCCCGACTACCAAGAGACCCAGTACTTC. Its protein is CASSPDYQETQYF.

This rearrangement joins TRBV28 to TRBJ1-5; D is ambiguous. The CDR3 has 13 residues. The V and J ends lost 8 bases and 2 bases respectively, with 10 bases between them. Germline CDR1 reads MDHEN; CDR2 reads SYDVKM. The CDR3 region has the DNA TGTGCCAGCCTCCAGCTTGGCAATCAGCCCCAGCATTTT. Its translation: CASLQLGNQPQHF.

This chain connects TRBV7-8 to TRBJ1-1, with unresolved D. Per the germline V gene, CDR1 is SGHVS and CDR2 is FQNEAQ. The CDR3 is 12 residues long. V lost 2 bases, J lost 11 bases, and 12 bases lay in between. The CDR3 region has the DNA TGTGCCAGCAGCTTAAAAAATCAACGGGCTTTCTTT. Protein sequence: CASSLKNQRAFF. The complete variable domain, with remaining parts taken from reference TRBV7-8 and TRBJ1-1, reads GAGVSQSPRYKVAKRGQDVALRCDPISGHVSLFWYQQALGQGPEFLTYFQNEAQLDKSGLPSDRFFAERPEGSVSTLKIQRTQQEDSAVYLCASSLKNQRAFFGQGTRLTVV.

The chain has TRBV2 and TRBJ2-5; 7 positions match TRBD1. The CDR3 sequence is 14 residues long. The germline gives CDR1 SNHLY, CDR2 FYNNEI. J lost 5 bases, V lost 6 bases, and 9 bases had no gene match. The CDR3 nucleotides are TGTGCCAGCAGCGTGGACAGGCCCCCGGAGACCCAGTACTTC. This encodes CASSVDRPPETQYF.

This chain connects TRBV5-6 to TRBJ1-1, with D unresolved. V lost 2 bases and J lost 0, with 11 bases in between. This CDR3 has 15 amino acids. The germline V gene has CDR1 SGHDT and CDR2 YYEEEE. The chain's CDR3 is CASSLGLELNTEAFF. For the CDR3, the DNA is TGTGCCAGCAGCTTAGGACTGGAGCTGAACACTGAAGCTTTCTTT.

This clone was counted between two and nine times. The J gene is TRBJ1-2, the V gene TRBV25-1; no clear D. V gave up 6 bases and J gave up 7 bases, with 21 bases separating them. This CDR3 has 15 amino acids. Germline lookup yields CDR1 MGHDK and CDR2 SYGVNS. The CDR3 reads CASSPVPWFLGGYTF. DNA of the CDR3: TGTGCCAGCAGCCCGGTTCCCTGGTTCTTAGGTGGCTACACCTTC.

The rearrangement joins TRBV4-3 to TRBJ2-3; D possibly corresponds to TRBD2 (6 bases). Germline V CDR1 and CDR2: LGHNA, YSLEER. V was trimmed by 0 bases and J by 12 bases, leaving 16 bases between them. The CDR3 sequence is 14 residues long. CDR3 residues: CASSQEGGTRPQYF. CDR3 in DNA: TGCGCCAGCAGCCAAGAAGGTGGGACTCGGCCCCAGTATTTT.

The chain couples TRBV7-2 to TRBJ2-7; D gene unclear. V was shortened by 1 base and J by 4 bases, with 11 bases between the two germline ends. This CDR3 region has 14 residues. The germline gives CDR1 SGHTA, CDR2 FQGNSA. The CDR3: CASSLGYESYEQYF. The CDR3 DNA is TGTGCCAGCAGCTTAGGATACGAATCATACGAGCAGTACTTC.

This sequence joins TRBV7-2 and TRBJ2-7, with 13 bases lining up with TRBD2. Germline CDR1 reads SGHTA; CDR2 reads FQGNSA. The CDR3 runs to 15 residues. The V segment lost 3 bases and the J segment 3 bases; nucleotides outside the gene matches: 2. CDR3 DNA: TGTGCCAGCAGCTTGGGGACTAGCGGGGACTACGAGCAGTACTTC. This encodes CASSLGTSGDYEQYF.

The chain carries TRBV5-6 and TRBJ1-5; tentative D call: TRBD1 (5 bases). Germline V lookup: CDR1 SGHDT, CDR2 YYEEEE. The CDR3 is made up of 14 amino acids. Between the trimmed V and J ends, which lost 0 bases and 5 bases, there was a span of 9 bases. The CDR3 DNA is TGTGCCAGCAGCTTGGATGGGGCGGATCAGCCCCAGCATTTT. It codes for CASSLDGADQPQHF.

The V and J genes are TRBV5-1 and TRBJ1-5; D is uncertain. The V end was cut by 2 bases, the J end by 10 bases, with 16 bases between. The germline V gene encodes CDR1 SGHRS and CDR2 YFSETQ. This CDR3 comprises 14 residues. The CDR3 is CASSLEHGVQPQHF. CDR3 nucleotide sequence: TGCGCCAGCAGCTTAGAACACGGAGTTCAACCCCAGCATTTT.